The T cell receptor (beta chain) under discussion was sequenced for a study of regulatory T cells in long-lasting Graves disease (dated by TCRdb to the early 2020s). Study-wide context: To count as having persistent Graves' disease, a patient had to have received antithyroid drug treatment for over 5 years with TSH receptor autoantibodies remaining persistently positive. A total of 35 or so samples underwent TCR sequencing: about 13 from persistent and some 20 from newly diagnosed Graves' disease patients. Patients with persistent Graves' disease were compared with patients with newly diagnosed Graves' disease using TCR sequencing and RNA sequencing of peripheral blood. Antithyroid drugs had been taken for about 10.3 years on average by persistent Graves' disease patients in the clinical cohort. The study was registered as a clinical trial and conducted in China. Overall study outcomes, separate from this receptor: The small sample size was acknowledged by the authors as a limitation that may reduce accuracy. Only the TCR beta chain was sequenced and analyzed. Compared with newly diagnosed patients, persistent Graves' disease patients had lower TCR Shannon entropy and fewer highly expanded clones, which suggests clonal expansion. More public clonotypes were shared among persistent patients (roughly 2,900) than among newly diagnosed patients (roughly 1,000). The study examined only peripheral blood because the primary lesion, thyroid tissue, could not be accessed. Persistent disease showed preferential use of TRBV28, TRBJ1-2 and TRBJ2-5, whereas newly diagnosed disease favored TRBV20-1 and TRBJ2-1.

V is cut by 2 bases and J by 4 bases, and the space between the germline ends is 12 bases. The germline V gene supplies CDR1 MDHEN and CDR2 SYDVKM. Reading from cysteine to phenylalanine, the CDR3 counts 14 amino acids. The entry retains the CDR3 DNA only, 42 bases that are in frame from base 1. The time point label of this sample denotes: persistent/refractory GD, antithyroid drugs over 5 years with positive TRAb. For both TCR sequencing and RNA sequencing, RNA was extracted from PBMCs using TRIzol. Graves' disease was diagnosed according to American Thyroid Association guidelines. The patients came from an endocrinology department in Xi'an, China. Each patient gave 8.5 to 9.5 milliliters of peripheral blood, collected in an EDTA anticoagulant tube. Ficoll Paque Plus density gradient separation was used to isolate PBMCs, and no further T cell sorting was done. An Agilent 2100 Bioanalyzer and agarose gel were used to check RNA quality, while a NanoDrop 2000 measured RNA concentration.

The library came from multiplex PCR. The run used an Illumina HiSeq 4000. TCR beta libraries were built with iRepertoire HTBI primers and Arm-PCR amplification of CDR3 regions. Gel purification was performed on PCR products prior to sequencing. The published analysis was carried out like this. A total of some 60 TRBV and 14 TRBJ segments were identified across samples and were used for gene usage analysis of CDR3 amino acid clonotypes. COPE and FqMerger were used to merge filtered high-quality paired reads into contigs. Contigs were aligned with BLAST to IMGT TRBV, TRBD and TRBJ reference genes, and CDR3 was defined per IMGT. Any clonotype with a frequency above 0.1% was counted as a highly expanded clone. Repertoire diversity was measured by Shannon entropy, and V-J evenness by the Gini coefficient. Clonotypes shared by more than one individual were considered public. TCRdb reprocessing: public reads trimmed at Q25 with fastp, clones called with MiXCR, in-frame beta chains kept. Each CDR3 protein appears once, grouped with its most common genes and DNA. Here the V and J calls rest on TCRdb's processing, not on the authors' analysis. Present in this sample are 600,000 to 800,000 distinct CDR3 sequences, approximately 31% of which were seen just once. The ten top clones hold about two fifths of the sample.

This clonotype was counted between two and nine times. Its antigen target is currently unknown. Per-base quality was not reported, and no clone a single base away is much larger than it. Sequencing used peripheral blood mononuclear cells (PBMCs), obtained when the disease was refractory, from a patient treated with antithyroid drugs. The rearrangement joined TRBV28 to TRBJ2-7, and possibly TRBD2, on 6 matching bases. The clonotype originates from a female donor with Graves disease. The CDR3 protein is CASSLRGSGYEQYF. DNA sequence: TGTGCCAGCAGTTTACGGGGGAGTGGGTACGAGCAGTACTTC.